These T cell receptor beta chains were read from a single sample in a study of human T cells and chemical hapten exposure. Each CDR3 protein gets one entry after TCRdb re-called the RACE reads with MiXCR. Of more than 95,000 distinct CDR3 sequences listed, less than 35% are singletons. The starting material was whole blood, obtained in connection with sensitization to the hapten diphenylcyclopropenone (DPC). All receptors derive from a man aged 40-49 years with alopecia areata. Some clones in this sample may be carry-over from other donors' samples. The CDR3 runs from the conserved cysteine through the conserved F or W. The order of the fields is J gene, V gene, clone size, D gene, CDR3 DNA, CDR3 protein. The D gene is left open where the match is weak. Not all rows give a size; the values are once, few, many and, for expanded clones, a class.

J gene: TRBJ2-1
V gene: TRBV5-4
clone size: NA
D gene: NA
CDR3 DNA: TGTGCCAGCAGCCGCGGGGAGCGAGTGGACTACAATGAGCAGTTCTTC
CDR3 protein: CASSRGERVDYNEQFF

J gene: TRBJ1-2
V gene: TRBV6-1
clone size: NA
D gene: NA
CDR3 DNA: TGTGCCAGCAGTGAGGACTTAACAGCTATGCTTAACTATGGCTACACCTTC
CDR3 protein: CASSEDLTAMLNYGYTF

J gene: TRBJ1-2
V gene: TRBV20-1
clone size: NA
D gene: NA
CDR3 DNA: TGCAGTGCGGAACAATCTAACTATGGCTACACCTTC
CDR3 protein: CSAEQSNYGYTF

J gene: TRBJ2-3
V gene: TRBV7-9
clone size: few
D gene: TRBD2
CDR3 DNA: TGTGCCAGCAGCTGGGGGGGTAGGGCGGATACGCAGTATTTT
CDR3 protein: CASSWGGRADTQYF

J gene: TRBJ1-1
V gene: TRBV3-1
clone size: NA
D gene: NA
CDR3 DNA: TGTGCCAGCAGCCAAGGGTTCCCACCGAACACTGAAGCTTTCTTT
CDR3 protein: CASSQGFPPNTEAFF

J gene: TRBJ1-4
V gene: TRBV20-1
clone size: NA
D gene: NA
CDR3 DNA: TGCAGTGCTGGACGCCCCGGAATTAATGAAAAACTGTTTTTT
CDR3 protein: CSAGRPGINEKLFF

J gene: TRBJ2-1
V gene: TRBV10-3
clone size: few
D gene: NA
CDR3 DNA: TGTGCCATCAGTGCCCAACTAGTCTCCGAAAGAAATGAGCAGTTCTTC
CDR3 protein: CAISAQLVSERNEQFF

J gene: TRBJ2-2
V gene: TRBV6-2/TRBV6-3
clone size: NA
D gene: TRBD1
CDR3 DNA: TGTGCCAGCAGTTCGGACAGGGGGCGCGGTACCGGGGAGCTGTTTTTT
CDR3 protein: CASSSDRGRGTGELFF

J gene: TRBJ1-5
V gene: TRBV27
clone size: NA
D gene: NA
CDR3 DNA: TGTGCCAGCAGTCTTTCAACTCAGCAGCCCCAGCATTTT
CDR3 protein: CASSLSTQQPQHF

J gene: TRBJ2-3
V gene: TRBV5-5
clone size: few
D gene: NA
CDR3 DNA: TGTGCCAGCAGCTGGGCCCAGTCAACAGATACGCAGTATTTT
CDR3 protein: CASSWAQSTDTQYF

J gene: TRBJ1-5
V gene: TRBV5-1
clone size: NA
D gene: NA
CDR3 DNA: TGCGCCAGCAGCTTGGAGGGGCTCGGCGATAGCAATCAGCCCCAGCATTTT
CDR3 protein: CASSLEGLGDSNQPQHF

J gene: TRBJ1-5
V gene: TRBV7-2
clone size: once
D gene: NA
CDR3 DNA: TGTGCCAGCAGCTTAGGACAGCAGAGCAATCAGCCCCAGCATTTT
CDR3 protein: CASSLGQQSNQPQHF

J gene: TRBJ2-5
V gene: TRBV3-1
clone size: many
D gene: TRBD1
CDR3 DNA: TGTGCCAGCAGCTCCGGGACAGGGGGTGTAGAGACCCAGTACTTC
CDR3 protein: CASSSGTGGVETQYF

J gene: TRBJ2-3
V gene: TRBV6-1
clone size: NA
D gene: TRBD2
CDR3 DNA: TGTGCCAGCAATCCAAGCGGGAGGGATACGCAGTATTTT
CDR3 protein: CASNPSGRDTQYF

J gene: TRBJ2-5
V gene: TRBV6-5
clone size: NA
D gene: NA
CDR3 DNA: TGTGCCAGCAGCCCACTCAGGACAGACCAAGAGACCCAGTACTTC
CDR3 protein: CASSPLRTDQETQYF

J gene: TRBJ2-7
V gene: TRBV7-6
clone size: few
D gene: NA
CDR3 DNA: TGTGCCAGCAGCCCCTACGTCGGGGGCCACGAGCAGTACTTC
CDR3 protein: CASSPYVGGHEQYF

J gene: TRBJ1-1
V gene: TRBV6-2/TRBV6-3
clone size: few
D gene: NA
CDR3 DNA: TGTGCCAGCAGTTACTCAACAGGGGAAGCTTTCTTT
CDR3 protein: CASSYSTGEAFF

J gene: TRBJ1-5
V gene: TRBV6-6
clone size: few
D gene: TRBD1
CDR3 DNA: TGTGCCAGCAGTGCCGGGACAGATTATAGCAATCAGCCCCAGCATTTT
CDR3 protein: CASSAGTDYSNQPQHF

J gene: TRBJ2-1
V gene: TRBV6-2/TRBV6-3
clone size: NA
D gene: TRBD2
CDR3 DNA: TGTGCCAGCAGTTACGGCCCTAGCGGGAAGGAATACGAGCAGTTCTTC
CDR3 protein: CASSYGPSGKEYEQFF

J gene: TRBJ1-2
V gene: TRBV18
clone size: NA
D gene: NA
CDR3 DNA: TGTGCCAGCTCGCGTGAGGGAGACGGTTACTATGGCTACACCTTC
CDR3 protein: CASSREGDGYYGYTF

J gene: TRBJ1-5
V gene: TRBV18
clone size: few
D gene: TRBD1
CDR3 DNA: TGTGCCAGCTCAGCGGACAGGGATCAGCCCCAGCATTTT
CDR3 protein: CASSADRDQPQHF

J gene: TRBJ2-5
V gene: TRBV2
clone size: NA
D gene: NA
CDR3 DNA: TGTGCCAGCAGAGCGGGAGAGACCCAGTACTTC
CDR3 protein: CASRAGETQYF

J gene: TRBJ2-3
V gene: TRBV7-2
clone size: NA
D gene: NA
CDR3 DNA: TGTGCCAGCAGCCCGGGGGAGTGGCAGGAGGGCCCGAGGGGTAGCACAGATACGCAGTATTTT
CDR3 protein: CASSPGEWQEGPRGSTDTQYF

J gene: TRBJ1-5
V gene: TRBV10-3
clone size: few
D gene: NA
CDR3 DNA: TGTGCCATCAGTGACTCATATCAGCCCCAGCATTTT
CDR3 protein: CAISDSYQPQHF

J gene: TRBJ2-3
V gene: TRBV20-1
clone size: once
D gene: NA
CDR3 DNA: TGCAGTGCTAGACGCCCGGACGGAGGAGATACGCAGTATTTT
CDR3 protein: CSARRPDGGDTQYF

J gene: TRBJ1-1
V gene: TRBV28
clone size: NA
D gene: NA
CDR3 DNA: TGTGCCAGCAGGGGTAATGGCAACGAAGCTTTCTTT
CDR3 protein: CASRGNGNEAFF

J gene: TRBJ2-2
V gene: TRBV10-3
clone size: few
D gene: TRBD2
CDR3 DNA: TGTGCCACCTGGACTAGCGGGAGTGACACCGGGGAGCTGTTTTTT
CDR3 protein: CATWTSGSDTGELFF